This T cell receptor (beta chain) was recovered during a study of T cells in Graves' hyperthyroidism and ophthalmopathy. Turning to the study itself: Peripheral blood collection took place at initial diagnosis, before any treatment.

V was pared by 3 bases and J by 1 base, with 7 bases between. The CDR3 loop spans 14 amino acids. Per the germline V gene, CDR1 is LNHNV and CDR2 is YYDKDF (reference sequence). Study-level points and caveats: A median around six months before onset, the model predicted ophthalmopathy. Peripheral blood also featured most of the thyroid clonotypes expanded above 0.001.

Blood sampling occurred at first hyperthyroidism diagnosis, ahead of any ophthalmopathy symptoms. The CDR3 regions of TCR beta were amplified from RNA transcripts. HTBI primers were employed in a first-round RT-PCR of the TCR CDR3. TCRdb itself ran the multiplex PCR reads through MiXCR, one entry per CDR3 protein. The sample shows fewer than 300,000 distinct CDR3 sequences, 25% to 30% of them seen only once. This clonotype was observed many times. What it binds is unknown. Source material: blood. This clonotype was obtained from a man aged 35 to 55 with Graves' hyperthyroidism that later progressed to Graves' ophthalmopathy. V is TRBV15 and J is TRBJ1-5; no reliable D call. CDR3 protein: CATSSAVSNQPQHF. The CDR3 DNA is TGTGCCACCAGCAGCGCGGTAAGCAATCAGCCCCAGCATTTT.